This T cell receptor (beta chain) originates from a study of tumor-infiltrating lymphocytes in primary liver carcinoma. Looking at the study overall: Patients included men and women of 30 to 69 years.

Study outcomes and limitations: The 250 largest clones made up significantly more of tumor than blood repertoires (p = 0.039).

Regarding this clonotype: The antigen remains undetermined. The final CDR3 position lacks the conserved phenylalanine or tryptophan, pointing to a likely read error.

A primer in the constant region served to generate TCR beta cDNA from approximately 500 ng of total RNA. Slightly modified ARM-PCR served as the procedure for the TCR beta libraries. These libraries came from three rounds of nested multiplex PCR. TCRdb redid the calling of the multiplex PCR reads with MiXCR, one entry per CDR3 protein. Here the sample spans about 99,000 distinct CDR3 sequences, about 70% being singletons. Joint extraction of RNA and DNA used roughly 19-33 mg of bulk tissue that was unsorted. This clonotype originated in a woman aged 60-75 years with primary liver carcinoma and hepatitis B virus infection. Sample: liver tumor tissue from sampling region 5. Subset here: tumor region T5, tumor centre.

CDR3 sequence reads: CASSLTWDEQYI. Written as DNA, the CDR3 is TGTGCGAGCAGCTTAACCTGGGACGAGCAGTACATC. The chain combines TRBV14 with TRBJ2-7; D unresolved. The length of the CDR3 is 12 residues. Germline values: CDR1 SGHDN, CDR2 FVKESK.